These 26 T cell receptor beta chains originate from one sample sequenced in a study of T cells in Graves' hyperthyroidism and ophthalmopathy. TCR beta CDR3 region amplification was performed from RNA transcripts. With the HTBI primer set, the TCR CDR3 went through a first round of RT-PCR. Each CDR3 protein is one row after TCRdb ran MiXCR on the multiplex PCR reads. The top ten clones hold more than 3% of a sample with around 600,000 distinct CDR3 sequences, 15% to 20% of them seen once. The sequenced material came from blood. The receptors derive from a woman aged 40 to 55 with Graves' ophthalmopathy.

In this sample, this clonotype turned up a few times. The V and J genes are TRBV5-1 and TRBJ2-5, with 8 positions matching TRBD1. The junction had 6 bases not matched to a gene; V was cut back by 5 bases and J by 0 bases. Germline assignment: CDR1 SGHRS and CDR2 YFSETQ. There are 15 residues in the CDR3. The CDR3 coding sequence is TGCGCCAGCAGAATGACAGGGGCCGACCAAGAGACCCAGTACTTC. It is translated as CASRMTGADQETQYF. Full variable domain (missing parts from reference TRBV5-1 and TRBJ2-5): KAGVTQTPRYLIKTRGQQVTLSCSPISGHRSVSWYQQTPGQGLQFLFEYFSETQRNKGNFPGRFSGRQFSNSRSEMNVSTLELGDSALYLCASRMTGADQETQYFGPGTRLLVL.

In this sample, this clonotype turned up a few times. The chain joins TRBV7-3 to TRBJ2-1; a possible D gene is TRBD2 (6 bases). This CDR3 has 13 residues. Per the germline V gene, CDR1 is SGHTA and CDR2 is FQGTGA. Deletions cut 8 bases from V and 10 bases from J, with 18 bases between. CDR3: CASGNRDSDEQFF. The CDR3 DNA is TGTGCCAGCGGGAATAGGGACTCTGACGAGCAGTTCTTC.

The V and J genes are TRBV18 and TRBJ2-1; 10 bases are a match to TRBD1. Germline CDR1 KGHSH, CDR2 LQKENI. The V gene end was trimmed by 3 bases and the J gene end by 8 bases; junction bases not matched to a gene: 4. The CDR3 is 14 amino acids. This CDR3 reads CASSPGQGWHEQFF. CDR3 sequence (DNA): TGTGCCAGCTCACCGGGACAGGGGTGGCATGAGCAGTTCTTC.

This clonotype was detected many times. This chain connects TRBV9 to TRBJ2-5, with 9 bases aligning to TRBD2. Germline lookup yields CDR1 SGDLS and CDR2 YYNGEE. V shed 0 bases, J shed 2 bases, and the junction held 11 bases outside the gene matches. The CDR3 loop spans 18 amino acids. CDR3 coding DNA: TGTGCCAGCAGCGTAGGTGCTAGCGGGGTCCAGAGTCAAGAGACCCAGTACTTC. This codes for CASSVGASGVQSQETQYF.

This clonotype occurred many times. This chain links TRBV5-1 with TRBJ2-1; 12 nucleotides align to TRBD2. This CDR3 contains 17 residues. CDR1 and CDR2 from the germline V gene are SGHRS and YFSETQ. V was pared by 4 bases and J by 3 bases, with 8 bases of the junction left unmatched. For the CDR3, the DNA is TGCGCCAGCAGCGCGACTAGCGGGAGATTGGTCTACAATGAGCAGTTCTTC. Its protein product is CASSATSGRLVYNEQFF. The entire variable domain, with the rest obtained from reference TRBV5-1 and TRBJ2-1, is as follows: KAGVTQTPRYLIKTRGQQVTLSCSPISGHRSVSWYQQTPGQGLQFLFEYFSETQRNKGNFPGRFSGRQFSNSRSEMNVSTLELGDSALYLCASSATSGRLVYNEQFFGPGTRLTVL.

There are a few counts of this clonotype. The J gene is TRBJ2-3, the V gene TRBV20-1; 9 nucleotides line up with TRBD2. The V and J ends lost 6 bases and 6 bases, in that order; junction bases with no gene match: 16. Germline V lookup: CDR1 DFQATT, CDR2 SNEGSKA (reference sequence). This CDR3 has 16 amino acids. This chain's CDR3 is CSAAPAGGGARDTQYF. The CDR3 bases are TGCAGTGCCGCGCCCGCGGGCGGGGGGGCCCGGGATACGCAGTATTTT.

This clonotype was detected many times. This chain links TRBV11-2 with TRBJ1-2; D uncertain. Per the germline V gene, CDR1 is SGHAT and CDR2 is FQNNGV. V lost 5 bases, J lost 3 bases, and 13 bases lay in between. The CDR3 contains 14 residues. CDR3 bases: TGTGCCAGCAGCCCTCTCCGGAGGGACTATGGCTACACCTTC. As protein: CASSPLRRDYGYTF.

This clonotype was recorded a few times. The chain joins TRBV20-1 to TRBJ2-2; unclear D gene. V lost 2 bases and J 0 bases, leaving 7 bases between the germline ends. This CDR3 is 14 amino acids long. Germline V gene data show CDR1 as DFQATT and CDR2 as SNEGSKA (reference sequence). This CDR3 is CSARNIANTGELFF. CDR3 DNA sequence: TGCAGTGCTAGAAACATCGCGAACACCGGGGAGCTGTTTTTT.

This clonotype was seen a few times. This rearrangement joins TRBV2 to TRBJ1-4, with 8 bases lining up with TRBD1. Germline V gives CDR1 SNHLY, CDR2 FYNNEI. The trim removed 3 bases at V and 7 bases at J, leaving 4 bases unmatched. This CDR3 spans 14 amino acids. CDR3 in amino acids: CASSDRGRIEKLFF. For the CDR3, the DNA is TGTGCCAGCAGTGACAGGGGGCGCATTGAAAAACTGTTTTTT.

The chain uses TRBV6-2 or TRBV6-3 and TRBJ1-5; 9 bases are a match to TRBD1. This CDR3 has 15 amino acids. Trimming cost V 8 bases and J 7 bases; bases outside gene matches: 12. The germline CDR1 and CDR2 sequences are MNHEY and SVGEGT. CDR3 protein: CASGEPGQGLQPQHF. CDR3 bases: TGTGCCAGCGGCGAGCCGGGACAGGGATTGCAGCCCCAGCATTTT.

This clonotype came up a few times. The rearrangement joins TRBV20-1 to TRBJ2-6; TRBD1 is a possible D gene (6 bases). Trimming cost V 6 bases and J 2 bases, with 11 bases left between them. The V gene's germline CDR1 is DFQATT and CDR2 SNEGSKA (reference sequence). This CDR3 has 14 residues. The CDR3 DNA reads TGCAGTGCCACCGACAGGACTGGGGCCAACGTCCTGACTTTC. Translated, it gives CSATDRTGANVLTF.

For the CDR3, the DNA is TGTGCCAGCAGCTTAGCTGGCGGGTCCCTGGAGACCCAGTACTTC. Residues: CASSLAGGSLETQYF. The chain carries TRBV7-9 and TRBJ2-5; D is perhaps TRBD2 (5 bases). CDR3 length: 15 amino acids. The germline V and J ends were trimmed by 0 bases and 5 bases, with 13 bases remaining between them. Germline V lookup: CDR1 SEHNR, CDR2 FQNEAQ (reference sequence).

This clonotype was counted many times. The V call is TRBV28, the J call TRBJ2-7; possibly TRBD1 or TRBD2 for D (5 bases each). Germline assignment: CDR1 MDHEN and CDR2 SYDVKM. V was cut by 2 bases and J by 3 bases, with 14 bases left in between. The CDR3 spans 15 residues. The CDR3 spells CASSLGTGLGYEQYF. The CDR3 DNA follows: TGTGCCAGCAGTTTAGGCACGGGGCTAGGCTACGAGCAGTACTTC.

This clonotype came up many times. The chain carries TRBV7-8 and TRBJ2-7; D is perhaps TRBD1 (7 bases). The CDR3 runs to 17 residues. Germline loops: CDR1 SGHVS, CDR2 FQNEAQ. With 2 bases removed from V and 5 bases from J, the gap between germline ends came to 22 bases. The CDR3 here is CASSLQEGASAQHEQYF. CDR3 sequence (DNA): TGTGCCAGCAGCTTACAGGAGGGGGCTTCGGCGCAACACGAGCAGTACTTC.

The chain recombines TRBV19 with TRBJ2-7; 8 bases are shared with TRBD1. The CDR3 length is 15 residues. CDR1 and CDR2 from the germline V gene are LNHDA and SQIVND (reference sequence). J was trimmed by 6 bases and V by 6 bases; bases with no gene match: 13. The CDR3 protein is CASRGIGQGTSEQYF. Here the CDR3 DNA reads TGTGCCAGTAGAGGCATCGGACAGGGAACAAGCGAGCAGTACTTC.

Worth noting for this clonotype: A much larger clone lies a single base off, so this may be a read error. The V call is TRBV20-1, the J call TRBJ2-7, with 7 bases aligning to TRBD2. Gene TRBJ2-1 matches the end of the DNA better, so the J call may be wrong. There are 15 residues in the CDR3. Germline V gives CDR1 DFQATT, CDR2 SNEGSKA (reference sequence). The CDR3 nucleotides are TGCAGTGCTAGAGATTTGGCGGGAGTATCCTACGAGCAGTTCTTC. This sequence encodes CSARDLAGVSYEQFF.

This chain uses TRBV7-9 with TRBJ2-7; D remains unclear. Looked up from germline, CDR1 is SEHNR and CDR2 is FQNEAQ (reference sequence). Trimming took off 5 bases at V and 2 bases at J, with 10 bases between the two ends. The CDR3 totals 13 residues. The CDR3 DNA reads as TGTGCCAGCAGCGTACACGCTACCTACGAGCAGTACTTC. It encodes CASSVHATYEQYF.

This clonotype was seen ten or more times. The chain employs TRBV2 and TRBJ1-1; 11 bases line up with TRBD1. Per germline, CDR1 SNHLY and CDR2 FYNNEI. Trimming at V came to 11 bases and at J to 6 bases, leaving 8 bases not matched to a gene. This CDR3 is built from 13 residues. The CDR3 reads CAARGQGAAEAFF. The CDR3 region has the DNA TGTGCCGCCCGAGGACAGGGGGCAGCTGAAGCTTTCTTT.

This clonotype was detected a few times. The rearrangement links TRBV6-1 to TRBJ1-3; D is unresolved. The ends were cut back, 1 base at V and 0 bases at J, with 7 bases in the middle. The CDR3 contains 15 residues. Per germline, CDR1 MNHNS and CDR2 SASEGT. CDR3: CASSEELSSGNTIYF. CDR3 bases: TGTGCCAGCAGTGAAGAACTGAGCTCTGGAAACACCATATATTTT.

In its sample, this clonotype was seen many times. The chain recombines TRBV6-1 with TRBJ1-6; D possibly corresponds to TRBD1 (5 bases). V lost 6 bases to trimming and J lost 6 bases, with 18 bases between them. The CDR3 extends over 16 amino acids. Germline CDR1 reads MNHNS; CDR2 reads SASEGT. CDR3 in amino acids: CASRAGTDLFNSPLHF. In DNA form, the CDR3 reads TGTGCCAGCAGAGCCGGGACGGACCTTTTTAATTCACCCCTCCACTTT.

There are a few counts of this clonotype. V is TRBV30 and J is TRBJ1-4; D ambiguous. The CDR3 sequence is 14 residues long. In germline, CDR1 is GTSNPN, CDR2 SVGIG (reference sequence). Trimming shortened V by 3 bases and J by 7 bases, and 15 bases separated the two germline ends. The CDR3 sequence: CAWSAGPGGEKLFF. CDR3 DNA: TGTGCCTGGAGCGCCGGCCCCGGCGGTGAAAAACTGTTTTTT.

This clonotype occurred many times. The rearrangement uses TRBV5-1 and TRBJ2-1, with D possibly matching TRBD1 (5 bases). V was pared by 2 bases and J by 4 bases, with 13 bases between. There are 15 residues in the CDR3. Germline values: CDR1 SGHRS, CDR2 YFSETQ. CDR3 in DNA: TGCGCCAGCAGCTTCGACAGACCCGAGTACAATGAGCAGTTCTTC. It encodes CASSFDRPEYNEQFF. Variable domain in full (rest from reference TRBV5-1 and TRBJ2-1): KAGVTQTPRYLIKTRGQQVTLSCSPISGHRSVSWYQQTPGQGLQFLFEYFSETQRNKGNFPGRFSGRQFSNSRSEMNVSTLELGDSALYLCASSFDRPEYNEQFFGPGTRLTVL.

This clonotype was seen ten or more times. The chain carries TRBV6-1 and TRBJ1-1; no clear D gene. The germline V gene has CDR1 MNHNS and CDR2 SASEGT. The CDR3 sequence is 13 residues long. Trimming shortened V by 1 base and J by 2 bases, and 5 bases separated the two germline ends. The CDR3, as DNA: TGTGCCAGCAGTGAAGTCAGCAACACTGAAGCTTTCTTT. This codes for CASSEVSNTEAFF.

This clonotype was observed a few times. V gene TRBV5-1 combines with J gene TRBJ2-6; D is uncertain. Between the trimmed V and J ends, which lost 0 bases and 4 bases, there was a span of 2 bases. This CDR3 spans 13 amino acids. The V gene's germline CDR1 is SGHRS and CDR2 YFSETQ. The CDR3 region has the DNA TGCGCCAGCAGCTTGGAGGGGGCCAACGTCCTGACTTTC. Protein product: CASSLEGANVLTF.

The chain is built from TRBV4-1 and TRBJ1-2; perhaps TRBD1 as D (5 bases). The CDR3 loop spans 13 amino acids. Germline CDR1 reads MGHRA; CDR2 reads YSYEKL. Trimming pared 4 bases from V and 3 bases from J, leaving 9 bases between. As DNA, the CDR3 is TGCGCCAGCAGCCGGGACGGCGACTATGGCTACACCTTC. Its translation: CASSRDGDYGYTF.

This clonotype was recorded many times. The chain has TRBV7-3 and TRBJ2-3, with a possible D match to TRBD2 (6 bases). The CDR3 has 14 amino acids. Trimming shortened V by 4 bases and J by 2 bases, and 10 bases separated the two germline ends. Looked up from germline, CDR1 is SGHTA and CDR2 is FQGTGA. CDR3 nucleotides: TGTGCCAGCAGCTCTAGCGAATACACAGATACGCAGTATTTT. It specifies CASSSSEYTDTQYF.